This TCR beta chain was captured by sequencing in a study of blood T cells in healthy people across ages (dated by TCRdb to the mid-2010s). For context, the study as a whole: In model experiments, template switching captured roughly one uniquely barcoded TCR beta cDNA molecule for every two T cells. The study measured age-related changes in TCR beta repertoire diversity using deep sequencing normalized with unique cDNA molecular identifiers. The donors were divided into four age groups: young (average around 17 years), middle-aged (about 39), aged (roughly 60) and long-lived (about 84). To avoid experimental bias, donors of different ages were distributed randomly across sequencing lanes. Two additional independent replicas of 1 million unique cDNA reads from the same blood draw were analyzed for two donors (one aged 18 to 29 and one aged 80 or older). Study-wide conclusions, independent of this receptor: The percentage of naive T cells measured by flow cytometry correlated strongly with observed TCR beta diversity. Bulk unsorted PBMC profiling prevented conclusive comparison of naive and antigen-experienced compartments. As age increased, observed TCR beta diversity per million T cells dropped in a roughly linear way, and a significant reduction was already evident by age 40. Estimates of total diversity based on one million sequenced T cells were regarded as lower bounds and as underestimates. The long-lived group showed more naive CD4+ T cells, fewer expanded clones and increased TCR diversity than the aged group, suggesting age selection. Because donor CMV infection status was unknown, age-related changes in expanded clonotypes were potentially confounded.

The protocol used for the library was 5' RACE. A second roughly 6 to 11 cycle PCR used a sample-barcoded 5' primer and a J-beta primer mix. A template-switch 5' adaptor carrying 12 random nucleotides introduced a unique molecular identifier onto each TCR beta cDNA molecule. Each sample yielded at least 3 million CDR3-containing paired-end reads. First-strand cDNA was synthesized from all RNA with the Mint cDNA synthesis kit, primed by a TRBC-specific oligonucleotide. After uracil-DNA glycosylase treatment, a first 18-cycle PCR used universal primers M1SS and BC2_uni_R on all cDNA. The authors' pipeline ran thus. For normalization, 1 million high-quality reads were randomly selected from each sample, with every read carrying a distinct molecular identifier. Instead of being binned into consensus sequences, reads that shared molecular identifiers were thrown out. MiTCR, set to a Q25 quality threshold and the strictest error-elimination algorithm, was used for CDR3 identification, clonotype clustering and error correction. A nonparametric unseen species model with Euler transformation was used to estimate a lower bound on total TCR beta diversity. The public sequencing data were trimmed at Q25 with fastp and processed into clonotypes with MiXCR by TCRdb, which kept only in-frame beta chains. CDR3 protein sequences are deduplicated, and each keeps its most common genes and DNA. The V and J calls follow TCRdb's processing rather than the paper's. In all, the sample holds approximately 1,700,000 distinct CDR3 sequences, and 39% of those were seen once. The ten largest clones capture roughly 23% of the sample.

The roughly 38 donors, aged about 6 to 95 years, were systemically healthy Caucasian individuals from Russia. Roughly 10 milliliters of peripheral blood were drawn from each donor into EDTA-treated Vacutainer tubes. PBMCs were isolated by Ficoll-Paque density-gradient centrifugation, with at least 6.5 million obtained per sample. Trizol reagent was used to extract total RNA from the PBMCs, yielding at least 6 micrograms per sample. The percentages of naive CD45RAhigh/CD27high T cells were determined by flow cytometry on a PBMC aliquot from every donor. On this clonotype itself: The specificity of this receptor is unknown. No base qualities exist here, and no much larger clone lies one base off it.

Sequencing used blood. The sequence came from a human donor in good health.

The nucleotide sequence reads as follows: TGTGCCAGCAGCTTAGAAACAGGCTACGGGGAGCAGTACTTC. This is translated as CASSLETGYGEQYF. The chain is assembled from TRBV7-2 and TRBJ2-7; TRBD1 might be the D gene, on 5 matching bases. V was cut back by 1 base and J by 7 bases, leaving a gap of 14 bases between them. Per the germline V gene, SGHTA is the CDR1 and FQGNSA is the CDR2. Inclusive of the bounding cysteine and phenylalanine, the CDR3 is 14 residues long. The kept DNA is CDR3 alone, 42 bases in frame from the first base.